This entry lists 26 T cell receptor beta chains sequenced from one sample in a study of blood T cell repertoires in COVID-19 (dated by TCRdb to the early 2020s). Preparation of the library involved the immunoSEQ multiplex PCR assay. TCRdb stores this immuneACCESS table with in-frame sequences only. Part of the clones is absent; in the studies checked, under half of the shortfall reflects unresolved V genes, and no reason is known for the rest. The sample data list 170,000 or so clones, and around 90% of these were observed just once. Around 0.63% of the sample rests with the top ten. The sample was peripheral blood. Receptors were obtained from a man aged 55 to 69 with COVID-19, enrolled during active disease.

V gene TRBV19 combines with J gene TRBJ1-4; TRBD1 aligns across 8 bases. The V segment lost 3 bases and the J segment 7 bases; nucleotides outside the gene matches: 7. In germline, CDR1 is LNHDA, CDR2 SQIVND (reference sequence). The CDR3 extends over 15 amino acids. CDR3 sequence (DNA): TGTGCCAGTAGTATCTCTCAGGGGGCGGGTGAAAAACTGTTTTTT. This encodes CASSISQGAGEKLFF.

This sequence joins TRBV30 and TRBJ2-1; 10 bases fit TRBD2. The V segment lost 2 bases and the J segment 5 bases; nucleotides outside the gene matches: 9. CDR3 length: 16 amino acids. The V gene's germline CDR1 is GTSNPN and CDR2 SVGIG (reference sequence). CDR3 sequence reads: CAWSPTSGIKNNEQFF. The CDR3, as DNA: TGTGCCTGGAGTCCCACTAGCGGGATAAAAAACAATGAGCAGTTCTTC.

V usage is TRBV2 and J usage is TRBJ1-3; D uncertain. This CDR3 has 15 amino acids. V was clipped by 3 bases and J by 4 bases, with 13 bases between them. Germline V gene sequence: CDR1 SNHLY, CDR2 FYNNEI. The CDR3 region has the DNA TGTGCCAGCAGTGACGGAGGGCGGACGGGAAACACCATATATTTT. Amino acids: CASSDGGRTGNTIYF.

The chain carries TRBV6-5 and TRBJ1-5; 10 positions agree with TRBD1. The germline CDR1 and CDR2 sequences are MNHEY and SVGAGI. The CDR3 runs 14 residues. V lost 6 bases to trimming and J lost 5 bases; unmatched junction nucleotides: 4. CDR3 protein: CASSRTGGYQPQHF. The CDR3 DNA follows: TGTGCCAGCAGCAGGACAGGGGGATATCAGCCCCAGCATTTT.

The gene calls are TRBV6-2 or TRBV6-3 and TRBJ1-5; 7 nucleotides align to TRBD1. In germline, CDR1 is MNHEY, CDR2 SVGEGT. V shed 5 bases, J shed 7 bases, and the junction held 14 bases outside the gene matches. The CDR3 spans 16 residues. For the CDR3, the DNA is TGTGCCAGCAGTCCCCAGCGGGCAGGGGGTCAACAGCCCCAGCATTTT. It specifies CASSPQRAGGQQPQHF.

V and J are TRBV27 and TRBJ1-5; 7 bases are a match to TRBD1. Per germline, CDR1 MNHEY and CDR2 SMNVEV (reference sequence). V trimming: 5 bases; J trimming: 6 bases; junction bases outside the gene matches: 4. The length of the CDR3 is 13 residues. CDR3 amino acids: CASSLRQGQPQHF. CDR3 nucleotides: TGTGCCAGCAGTCTCCGACAGGGTCAGCCCCAGCATTTT.

This chain links TRBV20-1 with TRBJ2-3; possible D gene TRBD1, 5 bases. The germline CDR1 and CDR2 sequences are DFQATT and SNEGSKA (reference sequence). Trimming stripped 3 bases from V and 2 bases from J, with 15 bases between. The CDR3 totals 15 residues. CDR3 DNA sequence: TGCAGTGCTAGTACAGGCCCTTCCTTCACAGATACGCAGTATTTT. This sequence encodes CSASTGPSFTDTQYF.

The chain is built from TRBV9 and TRBJ2-2; the D gene is possibly TRBD2 (5 bases). Germline CDR1 and CDR2: SGDLS and YYNGEE. V was pared by 4 bases and J by 5 bases, with 15 bases between. The CDR3 length is 15 residues. The CDR3 sequence is CASSPTTSGTGELFF. The CDR3 nucleotides are TGTGCCAGCAGCCCCACAACCTCGGGAACCGGGGAGCTGTTTTTT.

This chain uses TRBV7-2 with TRBJ1-5; TRBD1 is a possible D gene (6 bases). Germline V gene lookup returns CDR1 SGHTA and CDR2 FQGNSA. This CDR3 spans 18 amino acids. Trimming left V 6 bases short and J 3 bases short, with 24 bases between. The CDR3 region has the DNA TGTGCCAGCAGTCATGCCACTGTGGACGGGACAATCAATCAGCCCCAGCATTTT. Protein: CASSHATVDGTINQPQHF.

The chain links TRBV28 to TRBJ1-4; D not certain. Germline CDR1 and CDR2: MDHEN and SYDVKM. The CDR3 is made up of 15 amino acids. The ends were cut back, 5 bases at V and 4 bases at J, with 14 bases in the middle. The CDR3 is CASSPPGILNEKLFF. The CDR3 nucleotides read TGTGCCAGCAGTCCCCCCGGGATCCTTAATGAAAAACTGTTTTTT.

CDR3 bases: TGTGCCAGCAGCCCACGACAGGGGGCCGGCGAGCAGTACTTC. It encodes CASSPRQGAGEQYF. This chain links TRBV7-2 with TRBJ2-7; 10 bases are shared with TRBD1. J was trimmed by 6 bases and V by 5 bases; bases with no gene match: 7. The CDR3 consists of 14 residues. Germline CDR1 reads SGHTA; CDR2 reads FQGNSA.

V usage is TRBV24-1 and J usage is TRBJ2-1; 8 nucleotides match TRBD2. With V trimmed by 4 bases and J by 6 bases, 13 bases remained unmatched. Germline V CDR1 and CDR2: KGHDR, SFDVKD. The length of the CDR3 is 17 residues. CDR3 in amino acids: CATSDPGGLAGLNEQFF. CDR3 in DNA: TGTGCCACCAGTGACCCTGGGGGGCTAGCGGGCCTCAATGAGCAGTTCTTC.

This clone was found a few times. This rearrangement joins TRBV11-1 to TRBJ2-1; D gene ambiguous. Germline V lookup: CDR1 SGHAT, CDR2 FQDESV (reference sequence). The CDR3 has 15 residues. V was trimmed by 5 bases and J by 0 bases, leaving 11 bases between them. CDR3 residues: CASSPRIYSYNEQFF. CDR3 DNA sequence: TGTGCCAGCAGCCCCAGGATTTACTCCTACAATGAGCAGTTCTTC.

This chain joins TRBV7-9 and TRBJ1-2; D is uncertain. The V end lost 3 bases, the J end lost 4 bases, and 9 bases lay between the germline ends. The CDR3 covers 13 residues. Germline values: CDR1 SEHNR, CDR2 FQNEAQ (reference sequence). CDR3 region: CASSFGGLYGYTF. In DNA form, the CDR3 reads TGTGCCAGCAGCTTTGGCGGCCTCTATGGCTACACCTTC.

V usage is TRBV7-2 and J usage is TRBJ2-2; 10 bases match TRBD1. J was trimmed by 3 bases and V by 4 bases; bases with no gene match: 5. The CDR3 length is 16 residues. Germline V gives CDR1 SGHTA, CDR2 FQGNSA. CDR3 region: CASSSPGQGYTGELFF. DNA of the CDR3: TGTGCCAGCAGCTCGCCGGGACAGGGGTACACCGGGGAGCTGTTTTTT.

This sequence joins TRBV7-8 and TRBJ1-5, with 8 bases lining up with TRBD1. This CDR3 region has 16 residues. V trimming: 4 bases; J trimming: 1 base; junction bases outside the gene matches: 6. Germline V CDR1 and CDR2: SGHVS, FQNEAQ. The CDR3 region is CASSYTRDRSNQPQHF. DNA of the CDR3: TGTGCCAGCAGCTACACCCGGGACAGGAGCAATCAGCCCCAGCATTTT. The complete variable domain, with remaining parts taken from reference TRBV7-8 and TRBJ1-5, reads GAGVSQSPRYKVAKRGQDVALRCDPISGHVSLFWYQQALGQGPEFLTYFQNEAQLDKSGLPSDRFFAERPEGSVSTLKIQRTQQEDSAVYLCASSYTRDRSNQPQHFGDGTRLSIL.

V and J are TRBV5-1 and TRBJ2-1; possibly TRBD2 for D (6 bases). The CDR3 length is 15 residues. Per the germline V gene, CDR1 is SGHRS and CDR2 is YFSETQ. The V gene lost 4 bases and the J gene lost 6 bases, with 17 bases spanning the gap. The CDR3: CASSATSGVANEQFF. The CDR3 nucleotides read TGCGCCAGCAGCGCGACTAGTGGTGTAGCCAATGAGCAGTTCTTC. Full variable domain (rest looked up from reference TRBV5-1 and TRBJ2-1): KAGVTQTPRYLIKTRGQQVTLSCSPISGHRSVSWYQQTPGQGLQFLFEYFSETQRNKGNFPGRFSGRQFSNSRSEMNVSTLELGDSALYLCASSATSGVANEQFFGPGTRLTVL.

This clone was recorded once. The rearrangement uses TRBV6-5 and TRBJ1-1; TRBD1 aligns across 9 bases. Germline values: CDR1 MNHEY, CDR2 SVGAGI. V was clipped by 2 bases and J by 4 bases; unmatched bases: 2. The CDR3 runs to 14 residues. CDR3 loop: CASSYNRGPTEAFF. The CDR3 region has the DNA TGTGCCAGCAGTTACAACAGGGGGCCCACTGAAGCTTTCTTT.

This clone has a handful of counts. This chain's CDR3 is CASSEFRVADTQYF. CDR3 DNA sequence: TGTGCCAGCAGTGAATTCAGGGTTGCAGATACGCAGTATTTT. The genes are TRBV25-1 and TRBJ2-3, with a tentative D call TRBD1 (5 bases). CDR1 MGHDK and CDR2 SYGVNS come from the germline V gene. Trimming stripped 1 base from V and 4 bases from J, with 9 bases between. This CDR3 is 14 amino acids long.

J is TRBJ2-1 and V is TRBV28, with D possibly being TRBD2 (5 bases). CDR3 length: 16 amino acids. CDR1 is MDHEN, CDR2 SYDVKM, per germline. V dropped 2 bases and J dropped 5 bases, with 16 bases sitting between them. In DNA form, the CDR3 reads TGTGCCAGCAGTTTACCCCGTGCGGGTCTAAACAATGAGCAGTTCTTC. It yields the protein CASSLPRAGLNNEQFF.

The rearrangement joins TRBV27 to TRBJ1-1, with D maybe TRBD1 (5 bases). The CDR3 totals 15 residues. Trimming took off 5 bases at V and 7 bases at J, with 20 bases between the two ends. Germline-derived CDR1 and CDR2 are MNHEY and SMNVEV (reference sequence). The CDR3 here is CASSPSGRRAFEAFF. In DNA, the CDR3 is TGTGCCAGCAGTCCCTCAGGGCGGAGGGCCTTTGAAGCTTTCTTT.

J is TRBJ1-6 and V is TRBV6-5, with 8 bases identical to TRBD1. Looked up from germline, CDR1 is MNHEY and CDR2 is SVGAGI. This CDR3 is built from 13 residues. The V and J ends lost 6 bases and 8 bases, in that order; junction bases with no gene match: 3. The CDR3 loop is CASSQDRDSPLHF. For the CDR3, the DNA is TGTGCCAGCAGCCAGGACAGGGATTCACCCCTCCACTTT.

The sample holds one count of this clone. This chain links TRBV27 with TRBJ2-7; 10 bases are a match to TRBD2. Trimming took 2 bases from V and 9 from J; bases not matched to a gene: 7. CDR1 and CDR2 from the germline V gene are MNHEY and SMNVEV (reference sequence). The CDR3 has 14 residues. CDR3 in amino acids: CASSLGLAGVAQYF. The CDR3 region has the DNA TGTGCCAGCAGTTTAGGTCTAGCGGGAGTAGCGCAGTACTTC.

V is TRBV19 and J is TRBJ1-2, with 11 bases aligning to TRBD1. The CDR3 sequence is 17 residues long. Unmatched junction bases numbered 8, after V lost 0 bases and J lost 5 bases. The germline CDR1 and CDR2 sequences are LNHDA and SQIVND (reference sequence). The CDR3 DNA follows: TGTGCCAGTAGTATAGATCCTCCGGGACAGGGGGGATATGGCTACACCTTC. This encodes CASSIDPPGQGGYGYTF.

This clone was counted only a few times. The chain carries TRBV4-3 and TRBJ1-6; D remains ambiguous. The CDR3 consists of 14 residues. The ends were cut back, 0 bases at V and 6 bases at J, with 6 bases in the middle. Germline V CDR1 and CDR2: LGHNA, YSLEER. This CDR3 is CASSQDPVNSPLHF. CDR3 DNA sequence: TGCGCCAGCAGCCAAGATCCGGTTAATTCACCCCTCCACTTT.

The V and J genes are TRBV14 and TRBJ1-3, with D maybe TRBD1 (6 bases). The CDR3 runs 16 residues. V was cut by 3 bases and J by 0 bases, with 12 bases left in between. Per germline, CDR1 SGHDN and CDR2 FVKESK. The CDR3: CASSQDSPSSGNTIYF. Here the CDR3 DNA reads TGTGCCAGCAGCCAGGACAGTCCTTCCTCTGGAAACACCATATATTTT. The full variable domain, its missing parts supplied by reference TRBV14 and TRBJ1-3, is EAGVTQFPSHSVIEKGQTVTLRCDPISGHDNLYWYRRVMGKEIKFLLHFVKESKQDESGMPNNRFLAERTGGTYSTLKVQPAELEDSGVYFCASSQDSPSSGNTIYFGEGSWLTVV.